The clone carrying this T cell receptor (beta chain) was observed a few times. Germline V CDR1 and CDR2: MNHEY, SVGAGI. The ends were cut back, 0 bases at V and 0 bases at J, with 9 bases in the middle. CDR3 length: 16 residues. Sequencing was performed with immunoSEQ multiplex PCR; in TCRdb, only in-frame clones are kept and a portion is missing. The sample carries hundreds of thousands of clones, roughly 90% recorded once. The source of the sample is a study of blood T cell repertoires in COVID-19. The chain joins TRBV6-5 to TRBJ1-3; no clear D. Sequenced input: PBMCs or T cells enriched from blood (not recorded which). The TCR sequence derives from a man in his forties who had recovered from COVID-19. CDR3 sequence reads: CASSYSSSLSGNTIYF. The DNA of the CDR3 is TGTGCCAGCAGTTACTCGAGCTCGCTCTCTGGAAACACCATATATTTT.